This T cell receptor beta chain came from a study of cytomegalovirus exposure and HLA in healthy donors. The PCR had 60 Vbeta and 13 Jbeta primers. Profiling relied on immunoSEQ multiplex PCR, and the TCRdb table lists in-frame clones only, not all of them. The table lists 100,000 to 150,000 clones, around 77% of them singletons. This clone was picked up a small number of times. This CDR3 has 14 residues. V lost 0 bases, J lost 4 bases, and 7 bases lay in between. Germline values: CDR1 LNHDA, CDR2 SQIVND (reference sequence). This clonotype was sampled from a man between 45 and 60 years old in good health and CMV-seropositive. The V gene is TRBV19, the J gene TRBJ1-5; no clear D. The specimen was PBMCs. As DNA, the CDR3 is TGTGCCAGTAGTATAGATGAGGGAAATCAGCCCCAGCATTTT. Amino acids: CASSIDEGNQPQHF.